This section outlines one TCR beta chain sequence together with its context. A far more abundant clone sits one base away, making this likely a read error. The data were obtained in a study of low-dose radiotherapy and immunotherapy resistance in tumors. Turning to the study itself: Intravenous administration to patients comprised nivolumab at 240 mg every two weeks and ipilimumab at 1 mg/kg every six weeks.

Priming of first-strand cDNA relied on TRAV- and TRBV-specific primers (covering alpha and beta chains). With a constant-region primer and a V-primer adapter, TCRs were subjected to 20 to 25 PCR cycles of amplification. TCRdb re-derived calls from the reads in MiXCR, one entry per CDR3 protein. The table shows some 39,000 distinct CDR3 sequences, with roughly 28% occurring only once. Germline lookup yields CDR1 PRHDT and CDR2 FYEKMQ (reference sequence). The CDR3 runs 15 residues. Specified time point: before trial treatment. The chain combines TRBV13 with TRBJ2-1; 12 nucleotides match TRBD1. The clonotype was recovered from a male donor with gallbladder cancer. Sequenced here: PBMCs, sampled before treatment. The CDR3 region is CASLPGQGAYDEQFF. The DNA of the CDR3 is TGTGCCAGCCTTCCGGGACAGGGGGCCTACGATGAGCAGTTCTTC.